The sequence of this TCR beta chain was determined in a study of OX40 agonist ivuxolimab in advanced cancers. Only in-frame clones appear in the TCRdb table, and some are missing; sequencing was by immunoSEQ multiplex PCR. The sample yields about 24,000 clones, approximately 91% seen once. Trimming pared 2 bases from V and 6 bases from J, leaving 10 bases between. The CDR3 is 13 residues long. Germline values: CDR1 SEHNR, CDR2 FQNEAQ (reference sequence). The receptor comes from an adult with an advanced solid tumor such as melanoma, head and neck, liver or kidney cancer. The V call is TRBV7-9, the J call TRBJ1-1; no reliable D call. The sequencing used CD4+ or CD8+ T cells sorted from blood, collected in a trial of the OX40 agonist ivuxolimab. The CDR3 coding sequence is TGTGCCAGCAGCTTAAGTTTGGGCTCTGAAGCTTTCTTT. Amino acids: CASSLSLGSEAFF.